This T cell receptor (beta chain) was retrieved from a study of blood T cell repertoires in COVID-19 (dated by TCRdb to the early 2020s). The study in broad terms: Collaborator samples came from the United States, Italy and Spain and covered acute and convalescent phases of COVID-19. The prospective study material was composed of cDNA or gDNA derived from T cells, B-cell-depleted T cells, or PBMCs. Deeply sampled blood TCRbeta repertoires from subjects exposed to, actively infected with, or recovered from COVID-19 were included in the dataset. The repertoires were made available in a free public database intended to serve as a resource for research on the immune response to SARS-CoV-2. Samples came from the ongoing ImmuneRACE study (first 160 participants) plus 1,254 subjects from 6 global collaborators. The sample metadata nearly always contained a de-identified subject ID, COVID-19 status, age in years and sex. Where available, HLA class I and class II types were taken from metadata supplied by the sample provider and were not determined by assay-based typing.

Study-level results and caveats: How much clinical and demographic metadata was included differed by source and by participant, and the metadata was provided uncurated.

In the prospective study, participants were about 18 to 89 years old, resided in approximately 22 geographic areas of the United States, and were enrolled through a virtual design. In the prospective study, cohorts were assigned on the basis of participant-reported clinical history obtained from a screening survey and a study questionnaire. Recovered participants in ImmuneRACE Cohort 3 were defined by two consecutive negative NP/OP PCR tests, clearance by a healthcare professional, or resolution of symptoms. In the prospective study, whole blood, serum and a nasopharyngeal or oropharyngeal swab were collected from each participant by mobile phlebotomists. Over an approximately 2-month period, participants in the prospective study had the option of providing additional blood draws and questionnaires. Before DNA extraction, prospective study blood samples were shipped either frozen or at room temperature.

The V and J ends are trimmed by 4 bases and 9 bases, leaving 10 bases between them. Reading the germline V gene gives CDR1 MNHEY and CDR2 SVGEGT. The CDR3, from cysteine to phenylalanine, totals 11 residues. Only the CDR3 region is kept as DNA, spanning 33 bases read in frame from base 1. A remark on this clone: This receptor's antigen is unknown. The sample holds no much larger clone one base away, and base qualities are not on file.

TCRbeta CDR3 regions were amplified from genomic DNA by means of the immunoSEQ Assay, a bias-controlled multiplex PCR. The original methods were these. Nucleated cell counts per sample were estimated from amplification of reference gene primers within the assay. To quantify the absolute abundance of each unique TCRbeta CDR3 rearrangement, sequence reads were collapsed and filtered. Productive Simpson clonality was computed per sample as the square root of Simpson's diversity index over productive rearrangements. TCRdb took this table from immuneACCESS and kept in-frame rearrangements with V and J called. Such tables lack part of the clones; where checked against another copy, unresolved V genes explain under half of the gap, and the rest is unexplained. V and J calls and clone size are those listed in that table; D and trimming were worked out from the DNA. Across this sample there are some 160,000 clones, with roughly 84% seen only once. The top ten constitute roughly 8% of the sample.

The rearrangement combines TRBV6-2 or TRBV6-3 with TRBJ2-7; the D gene is possibly TRBD2, with 5 bases matching. The sequenced sample was PBMCs or T cells enriched from blood (not recorded which). The receptor comes from a woman aged 50 to 65 who had recovered from COVID-19. The CDR3 region: CASSSDYLQYF. At the DNA level, the sequence is TGTGCCAGCAGTTCAGACTATTTGCAGTACTTC.